This T cell receptor beta chain was identified during a study of T cells after posttransplantation cyclophosphamide listed by TCRdb under 2016. Broadly, across the study: Using TRB sequencing, the study followed how the T cell repertoire rebuilt after myeloablative bone marrow transplantation with posttransplantation cyclophosphamide given as GVHD prophylaxis. Public TRB sequences were queried against a database of over 3,500 sequences associated with responses to pathogens, tumor antigens, self-antigens and alloantigens. Antigen receptor sequencing covered samples from some 35 PTCy-treated patients and 16 of their related bone marrow donors. Blood from all 34 PTCy patients who had 1-year posttransplant specimens underwent TRB sequencing. In 3 patients, TRB sequencing was also performed on up to 3 more blood samples taken 2 to 5.2 years after transplant, and in a handful of patients, pretransplant blood was also TRB-sequenced. TRA and TRB clonality were tightly correlated in several samples, so subsequent TCR analyses focused on TRB only.

Paper-wide results and their limitations: Across over 40 patients, TRB clonality was highly associated with recipient CMV seropositivity and CMV reactivation, and diversity in PTCy patients was similar to diversity in CNI/methotrexate controls. Donor-recipient similarity was low at 1-2 months but rose over the first year, and later blood repertoires were often dominated by donor CD8+ memory clones. The TRB repertoires of T cells infiltrating skin or GI tract showed only limited overlap with the TRB repertoires of T cells in blood.

TRB sequencing was run on genomic DNA with either the immunoSEQ assay at survey resolution or the hsTCRB kit. Regarding the original processing steps: The immunoSEQ software handled initial read processing, and the LymphoSeq R package was used for repertoire analyses. For each TRB dataset, clonality was calculated as 1 minus normalized Shannon entropy, and the Gini coefficient was computed as well. To infer phenotypes in unsorted samples, TRB sequences from sorted subsets of the recipient or donor were mapped onto unsorted samples from the same recipient. TCRdb limited this immuneACCESS table to in-frame rearrangements with V and J called. A share of clones is missing; checked studies link under half to unresolved V genes, and the rest is unexplained. V and J calls and clone size are copied from that table; D and trimming were computed from the DNA. The sample yields 25,000 to 30,000 clones; just over 85% were counted once. The top ten clonotypes cover 2.5% to 4% of the sample.

At the junction V is shortened by 4 bases and J by 1 base, with 13 bases in between. Via the germline V gene, CDR1 is SQVTM and CDR2 ANQGSEA. The CDR3 sequence holds 14 residues, the cysteine and phenylalanine included. The DNA shown is the 42-base CDR3, in frame from base 1. On the day of marrow donation, related bone marrow donors gave peripheral blood samples. Mononuclear cells from peripheral blood and bone marrow were separated by Ficoll-Hypaque density centrifugation and then cryopreserved. A remark on this clone: Its antigen is currently not known. It has no much larger one-base neighbor in the sample; base qualities were not kept.

The origin of this receptor is a man in his fifties or sixties. Here the chain combines TRBV29-1 and TRBJ1-1, with no confidently assigned D gene. Sequencing used PBMCs. The CDR3 corresponds to CSVVPLRGNTEAFF. The nucleotides read TGCAGCGTTGTTCCCCTCCGGGGGAACACTGAAGCTTTCTTT.